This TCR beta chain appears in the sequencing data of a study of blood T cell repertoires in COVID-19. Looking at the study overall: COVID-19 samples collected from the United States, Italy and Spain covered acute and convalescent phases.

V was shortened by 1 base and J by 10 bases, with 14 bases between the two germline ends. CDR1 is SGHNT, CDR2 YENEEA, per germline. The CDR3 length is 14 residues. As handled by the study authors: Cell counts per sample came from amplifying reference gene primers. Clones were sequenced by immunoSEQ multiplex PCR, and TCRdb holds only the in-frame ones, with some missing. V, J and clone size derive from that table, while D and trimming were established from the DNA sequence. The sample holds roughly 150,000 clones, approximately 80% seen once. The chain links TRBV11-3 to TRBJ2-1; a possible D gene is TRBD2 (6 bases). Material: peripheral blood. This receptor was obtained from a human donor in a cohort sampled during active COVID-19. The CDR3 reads CASSLVGGPREQFF. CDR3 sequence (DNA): TGTGCCAGCAGCTTAGTCGGAGGGCCACGGGAGCAGTTCTTC.